The table lists the clone carrying this T cell receptor beta chain with a few counts. Its target is not known. These data belong to a study of T cells in Graves' hyperthyroidism and ophthalmopathy. Overall study context: Peripheral blood was collected at initial diagnosis, before any treatment.

From RNA transcripts, TCR beta CDR3 regions were amplified. RT-PCR in the first round (using the HTBI primer set) targeted the TCR CDR3. Using its own MiXCR run on the multiplex PCR reads, TCRdb lists one record per CDR3 protein. The sample consists of 250,000 to 300,000 distinct CDR3 sequences, roughly 15% of them appearing once. Aged 18 to 65, the patients had hyperthyroidism that was newly diagnosed and had lasted under 2 months. Study-wide results and limits: Stable hyperthyroidism and ophthalmopathy were separated using 13 V-J signatures.

The CDR3 extends over 14 amino acids. Germline V CDR1 and CDR2: PRHDT, FYEKMQ (reference sequence). V trimming: 5 bases; J trimming: 4 bases; junction bases outside the gene matches: 7. This TCR came from a woman aged 35 to 49 with Graves' hyperthyroidism that later progressed to Graves' ophthalmopathy. The chain combines TRBV13 with TRBJ2-7; 8 bases are shared with TRBD1. What was sequenced was blood. Here the CDR3 reads CASSGDRLRYEQYF. The CDR3 DNA sequence: TGTGCCAGCAGCGGGGACAGGTTGAGATACGAGCAGTACTTC.